What follows are 22 T cell receptor beta chains derived from one specimen sequenced in a study of early T cells in non-severe SARS-CoV-2 infection. Via MiXCR, TCRdb re-called the 5' RACE reads, giving one row per CDR3 protein. The sample includes 30,000 to 40,000 distinct CDR3 sequences, 4.5% to 7% of them seen just once. The sequences come from whole blood, collected at baseline. These TCRs come from an adult who was a healthcare worker with PCR-confirmed SARS-CoV-2 infection or an uninfected control (not recorded which).

This clonotype was found a few times. The chain combines TRBV19 with TRBJ2-2; TRBD2 agrees at 13 bases. CDR1 and CDR2 (germline): LNHDA, SQIVND (reference sequence). This CDR3 has 17 residues. V shed 6 bases and J 4 bases; nucleotides not matched to a gene: 8. CDR3 sequence reads: CASSPGLAGAFTGELFF. The CDR3 coding sequence is TGTGCCAGTAGCCCTGGACTAGCGGGAGCGTTCACCGGGGAGCTGTTTTTT.

In this sample, this clonotype turned up many times. This sequence joins TRBV13 and TRBJ2-3; D remains unclear. The CDR3 spans 11 residues. Germline V gene lookup returns CDR1 PRHDT and CDR2 FYEKMQ (reference sequence). The germline V and J ends were trimmed by 4 bases and 2 bases, with 1 base remaining between them. The CDR3 region is CASSYTDTQYF. The CDR3 nucleotides are TGTGCCAGCAGCTACACAGATACGCAGTATTTT.

The sample holds many counts of this clonotype. This chain uses TRBV9 with TRBJ2-7, with 10 bases lining up with TRBD2. This CDR3 has 15 amino acids. Germline CDR1 is SGDLS and CDR2 is YYNGEE. The V gene end was trimmed by 0 bases and the J gene end by 3 bases; junction bases not matched to a gene: 3. The CDR3 is CASSVGASGGYEQYF. DNA for the CDR3: TGTGCCAGCAGCGTAGGGGCTAGCGGGGGCTACGAGCAGTACTTC.

This clonotype was recorded at least ten times. The chain combines TRBV4-1 with TRBJ2-6; D not resolved. This CDR3 comprises 16 residues. The germline V gene encodes CDR1 MGHRA and CDR2 YSYEKL. V was shortened by 2 bases and J by 4 bases, with 12 bases between the two germline ends. This chain's CDR3 is CASSQTSQAGANVLTF. The CDR3 DNA is TGCGCCAGCAGCCAAACGTCCCAGGCCGGGGCCAACGTCCTGACTTTC.

This clonotype was detected many times. The chain has TRBV5-4 and TRBJ1-1; 7 nucleotides align to TRBD1. Germline CDR1 and CDR2: SGHNT and YYREEE (reference sequence). After removal of 5 bases from V and 2 bases from J, the junction contained 9 bases not matched to a gene. CDR3 size: 15 residues. CDR3 bases: TGTGCCAGCAGTTCACACAGGGGTCCTAACACTGAAGCTTTCTTT. Its protein product is CASSSHRGPNTEAFF.

The genes are TRBV6-2 or TRBV6-3 and TRBJ1-2; 11 bases are shared with TRBD1. This CDR3 is 17 amino acids long. V lost 4 bases to trimming and J lost 4 bases; unmatched junction nucleotides: 11. Germline V gives CDR1 MNHEY, CDR2 SVGEGT. The CDR3 sequence: CASSSTAPGQGVYGYTF. CDR3 nucleotide sequence: TGTGCCAGCAGTTCTACCGCCCCGGGACAGGGGGTCTATGGCTACACCTTC.

This clonotype was observed many times. CDR3 protein: CSANPARSTDTQYF. The CDR3 DNA sequence: TGCAGTGCCAACCCAGCGAGGAGCACAGATACGCAGTATTTT. V is TRBV20-1 and J is TRBJ2-3; D remains ambiguous. Trimming pared 6 bases from V and 0 bases from J, leaving 13 bases between. The CDR3 consists of 14 residues. From germline, CDR1 is DFQATT and CDR2 SNEGSKA (reference sequence).

This clonotype has more than one count but fewer than ten. This rearrangement joins TRBV3-1 to TRBJ1-2; D gene uncertain. Trimming shortened V by 2 bases and J by 2 bases, and 6 bases separated the two germline ends. CDR1 LGHDT and CDR2 YNNKEL come from the germline V gene (reference sequence). This CDR3 is built from 13 residues. In nucleotides, the CDR3 is TGTGCCAGCAGCCAACAAACAAACTATGGCTACACCTTC. This translates into CASSQQTNYGYTF.

Ten or more counts support this clonotype. The chain recombines TRBV7-2 with TRBJ1-2; 8 bases agree with TRBD1. CDR3 length: 13 amino acids. CDR1 is SGHTA, CDR2 FQGNSA, per germline. V trimming: 2 bases; J trimming: 8 bases; junction bases outside the gene matches: 4. The DNA for the CDR3 is TGTGCCAGCAGCTTAACGGACAGGGCGGGCTACACCTTC. Its translation is CASSLTDRAGYTF.

This clonotype was counted ten times or more. The V gene is TRBV29-1, the J gene TRBJ1-2; D not resolved. V was clipped by 3 bases and J by 0 bases, with 14 bases between them. There are 15 residues in the CDR3. The V gene's germline CDR1 is SQVTM and CDR2 ANQGSEA. CDR3 sequence: CSVDSVGVPNYGYTF. The CDR3 DNA is TGCAGCGTTGATTCTGTGGGAGTGCCTAACTATGGCTACACCTTC. Combining the CDR3 with reference TRBV29-1 and TRBJ1-2 gives the whole variable domain SAVISQKPSRDICQRGTSLTIQCQVDSQVTMMFWYRQQPGQSLTLIATANQGSEATYESGFVIDKFPISRPNLTFSTLTVSNMSPEDSSIYLCSVDSVGVPNYGYTFGSGTRLTVV.

The genes are TRBV7-9 and TRBJ2-1, with no clear D. Trimming took 5 bases from V and 0 from J, leaving 17 bases between them. Germline V gene sequence: CDR1 SEHNR, CDR2 FQNEAQ (reference sequence). The CDR3 consists of 17 residues. CDR3 DNA: TGTGCCAGCAGCGCTCCCCCCCGGTCCCGCTCCTACAATGAGCAGTTCTTC. Amino acids: CASSAPPRSRSYNEQFF.

This clonotype was counted at least ten times. This chain connects TRBV10-3 to TRBJ2-1; TRBD2 aligns across 7 bases. The CDR3 has 13 residues. The V and J ends lost 6 bases and 3 bases, in that order; junction bases with no gene match: 2. Germline V gene sequence: CDR1 ENHRY, CDR2 SYGVKD. The chain's CDR3 is CAISQRDYNEQFF. The DNA of the CDR3 is TGTGCCATCAGCCAGCGGGACTACAATGAGCAGTTCTTC.

This clonotype was recorded many times. V gene TRBV12-3 or TRBV12-4 combines with J gene TRBJ1-3; D not certain. V was trimmed by 5 bases and J by 2 bases, leaving 13 bases between them. CDR3 length: 15 amino acids. The CDR3 sequence is CASSPPASPGNTIYF. CDR3 DNA sequence: TGTGCCAGCAGTCCCCCGGCCTCCCCTGGAAACACCATATATTTT.

The table lists this clonotype with many counts. A junction boundary mismatches the germline segment, possibly from a read error. The gene calls are TRBV7-7 and TRBJ2-7; D call uncertain. This CDR3 has 14 amino acids. Germline CDR1 is SSHAT and CDR2 is FNYEAQ (reference sequence). CDR3 in DNA: TGTGCTAGCAGCCCCCAGGCGGCATCCTACGAGCAGTACTTC. Protein sequence: CASSPQAASYEQYF. The complete variable domain, with remaining parts taken from reference TRBV7-7 and TRBJ2-7, reads GAGVSQSPRYKVTKRGQDVTLRCDPISSHATLYWYQQALGQGPEFLTYFNYEAQPDKSGLPSDRFSAERPEGSISTLTIQRTEQRDSAMYRCASSPQAASYEQYFGPGTRLTVT.

On this clonotype itself: A read error is possible here, since a much larger clone lies one base away. The chain is built from TRBV12-3 or TRBV12-4 and TRBJ2-5; D is unclear. V dropped 6 bases and J dropped 1 base, with 12 bases sitting between them. This CDR3 comprises 14 residues. The CDR3 loop reads CASSYHSVQETQYF. CDR3 DNA sequence: TGTGCCAGCAGCTACCACAGCGTCCAAGAGACCCAGTACTTC.

This clonotype was picked up many times. V usage is TRBV11-2 and J usage is TRBJ2-7; D is ambiguous. The germline V and J ends were trimmed by 3 bases and 1 base, with 7 bases remaining between them. CDR1 and CDR2 (germline): SGHAT, FQNNGV. The CDR3 loop spans 13 amino acids. CDR3 bases: TGTGCCAGCAGCTTGGACGGTTCCTACGAGCAGTACTTC. Its translation: CASSLDGSYEQYF.

A few counts support this clonotype. The chain is built from TRBV5-5 and TRBJ2-1, with 10 bases lining up with TRBD2. This CDR3 contains 14 residues. Germline CDR1 SGHKS, CDR2 YYEKEE (reference sequence). The V segment lost 7 bases and the J segment 7 bases; nucleotides outside the gene matches: 8. CDR3 loop: CASLGLAFGNEQFF. CDR3 DNA sequence: TGTGCCAGCCTGGGACTAGCGTTTGGGAATGAGCAGTTCTTC.

This clonotype occurred many times. The chain employs TRBV12-3 or TRBV12-4 and TRBJ1-1; tentatively, D is TRBD1 (5 bases). This CDR3 has 11 residues. Trimming pared 3 bases from V and 10 bases from J, leaving 9 bases between. In DNA, the CDR3 is TGTGCCAGCAGTTTGCCCGGGGGAGCTTTCTTT. It encodes CASSLPGGAFF.

The rearrangement joins TRBV19 to TRBJ2-7; D is unclear. Germline V gives CDR1 LNHDA, CDR2 SQIVND (reference sequence). The CDR3 is made up of 15 amino acids. V was shortened by 4 bases and J by 3 bases, with 16 bases between the two germline ends. The DNA of the CDR3 is TGTGCCAGTAGTACACGGACGGATTTCTACTACGAGCAGTACTTC. The encoded protein is CASSTRTDFYYEQYF.

This clonotype was observed many times. V and J are TRBV18 and TRBJ2-3; D is ambiguous. Trimming took 6 bases from V and 6 from J, leaving 10 bases between them. The germline gives CDR1 KGHSH, CDR2 LQKENI. The CDR3 length is 12 residues. CDR3 sequence reads: CASSRSRDTQYF. In DNA form, the CDR3 reads TGTGCCAGCTCCCGCTCGCGGGATACGCAGTATTTT.

This clonotype was recorded many times. The chain is built from TRBV24-1 and TRBJ1-1; D uncertain. The V and J ends lost 3 bases and 5 bases respectively, with 15 bases between them. Germline V lookup: CDR1 KGHDR, CDR2 SFDVKD. The CDR3 totals 15 residues. The CDR3 here is CATSDPRGGKTEAFF. The CDR3 bases are TGTGCCACCAGTGATCCGCGAGGTGGGAAGACTGAAGCTTTCTTT.

The CDR3 DNA is TGTGCCAGCAGCGGTCGATCATACGAGCAGTACTTC. It yields the protein CASSGRSYEQYF. The genes are TRBV7-9 and TRBJ2-7, with no clear D. Germline V gene data show CDR1 as SEHNR and CDR2 as FQNEAQ (reference sequence). The V gene lost 5 bases and the J gene lost 4 bases, with 9 bases spanning the gap. CDR3 length: 12 amino acids.